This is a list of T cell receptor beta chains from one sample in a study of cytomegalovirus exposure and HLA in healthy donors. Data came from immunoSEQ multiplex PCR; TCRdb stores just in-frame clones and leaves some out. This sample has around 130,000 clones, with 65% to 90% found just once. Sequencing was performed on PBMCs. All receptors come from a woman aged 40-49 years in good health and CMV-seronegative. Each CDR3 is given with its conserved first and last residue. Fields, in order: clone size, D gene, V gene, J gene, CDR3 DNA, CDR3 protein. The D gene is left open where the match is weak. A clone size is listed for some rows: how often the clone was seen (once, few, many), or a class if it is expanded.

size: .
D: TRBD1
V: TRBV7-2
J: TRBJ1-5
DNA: TGTGCCAGCAGCTCAGGGGACAGGGAGGACCAGCCCCAGCATTTT
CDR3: CASSSGDREDQPQHF

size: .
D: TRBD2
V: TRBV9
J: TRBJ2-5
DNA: TGTGCCAGCAGCGTGGGCGGGAGGGTCCAAGAGACCCAGTACTTC
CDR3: CASSVGGRVQETQYF

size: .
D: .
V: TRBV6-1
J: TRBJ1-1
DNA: TGTGCCAGCAGTGAAGGAGTAGTGGGCAGCACTGAAGCTTTCTTT
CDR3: CASSEGVVGSTEAFF

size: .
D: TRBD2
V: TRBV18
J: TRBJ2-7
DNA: TGTGCCAGCTCGGGAAGTGCGGGAGGTTACGAGCAGTACTTC
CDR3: CASSGSAGGYEQYF

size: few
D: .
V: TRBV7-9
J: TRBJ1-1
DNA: TGTGCCAGCAGCATACCGACAGCCAGGAACACTGAAGCTTTCTTT
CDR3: CASSIPTARNTEAFF

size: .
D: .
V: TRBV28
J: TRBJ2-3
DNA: TGTGCCAGCAGTTCGCCCGGTGATATCCTTCCCGACACAGATACGCAGTATTTT
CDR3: CASSSPGDILPDTDTQYF

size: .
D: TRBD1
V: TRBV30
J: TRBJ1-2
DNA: TGTGCCTGGAGTGTATCCCGGACAGGGGGCGGGAATGGCTACACCTTC
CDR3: CAWSVSRTGGGNGYTF

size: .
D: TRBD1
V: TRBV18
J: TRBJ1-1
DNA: TGTGCCAGCTCAAGAAATAACAGGGGTGAAGCTTTCTTT
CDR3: CASSRNNRGEAFF

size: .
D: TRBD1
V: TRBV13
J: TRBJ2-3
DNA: TGTGCCAGCAGCTTAGTGGCGACAGGGGCTCCCACAGATACGCAGTATTTT
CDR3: CASSLVATGAPTDTQYF

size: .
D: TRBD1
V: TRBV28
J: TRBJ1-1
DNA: TGTGCCAGCAGAACGACCAGGGGGTCGGCAGCTTTCTTT
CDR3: CASRTTRGSAAFF

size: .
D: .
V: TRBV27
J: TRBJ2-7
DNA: TGTGCCAGCAGTTTAAAACTATCTGGTGTCGGCTCCTACGAGCAGTACTTC
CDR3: CASSLKLSGVGSYEQYF

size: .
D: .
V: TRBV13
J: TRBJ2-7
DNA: TGTGCCAGCAGCTTACGTTCTCAGACCTACGAGCAGTACTTC
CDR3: CASSLRSQTYEQYF

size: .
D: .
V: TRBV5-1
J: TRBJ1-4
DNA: TGCGCCAGCAGCTTGGGTCTCGCAGGGTTATCAGAAAAACTGTTTTTT
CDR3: CASSLGLAGLSEKLFF

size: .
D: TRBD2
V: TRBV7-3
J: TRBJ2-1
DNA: TGTGCCAGCAGCTTAGCGGGAGCGGGGTACAATGAGCAGTTCTTC
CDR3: CASSLAGAGYNEQFF

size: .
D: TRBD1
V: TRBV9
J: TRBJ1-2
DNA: TGTGCCAGCAGCGCGGACAGGGGGCGCGGGGCGGATGGCTACACCTTC
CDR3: CASSADRGRGADGYTF

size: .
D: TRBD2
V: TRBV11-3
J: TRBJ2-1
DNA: TGTGCCAGCAGCTTTCAAAGCGGGAGACAGTTCTTC
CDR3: CASSFQSGRQFF

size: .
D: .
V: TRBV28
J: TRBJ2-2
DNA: TGTGCCAGCACGGGGTACCCCTCGGTCCAGAACGGGGAGCTGTTTTTT
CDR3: CASTGYPSVQNGELFF

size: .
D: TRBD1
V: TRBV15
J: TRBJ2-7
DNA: TGTGCCACCAGCAGAGACCCGGGACAGGTCGACGAGCAGTACTTC
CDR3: CATSRDPGQVDEQYF

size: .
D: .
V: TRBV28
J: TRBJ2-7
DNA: TGTGCCAGCAGTCCGGACACCTACGAGCAGTACTTC
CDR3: CASSPDTYEQYF

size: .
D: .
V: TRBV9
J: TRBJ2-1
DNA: TGTGCCAGCAGCCCCGGCGGGGGACATCGTTCCGGGAATGAGCAGTTCTTC
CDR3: CASSPGGGHRSGNEQFF

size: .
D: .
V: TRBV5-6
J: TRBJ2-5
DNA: TGTGCCAGCAGCCCACGTGGCCGTGGAGAGACCCAGTACTTC
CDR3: CASSPRGRGETQYF

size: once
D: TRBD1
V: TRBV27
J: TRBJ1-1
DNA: TGTGCCAGCACCCCGGGACAGGTGAACACTGAAGCTTTCTTT
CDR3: CASTPGQVNTEAFF

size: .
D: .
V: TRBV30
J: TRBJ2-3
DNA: TGTGCCTGGGCCCGGAGAGGTAAGGCCAAAGATACGCAGTATTTT
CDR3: CAWARRGKAKDTQYF

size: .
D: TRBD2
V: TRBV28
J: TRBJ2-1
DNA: TGTGCCAGCAGGAAGACTAGCGGGACGGCTGAGCAGTTCTTC
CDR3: CASRKTSGTAEQFF

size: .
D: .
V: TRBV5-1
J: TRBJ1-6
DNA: TGCGCCAGCAGCTTGGATGCCAGAGGCAATTATAATTCACCCCTCCACTTT
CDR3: CASSLDARGNYNSPLHF

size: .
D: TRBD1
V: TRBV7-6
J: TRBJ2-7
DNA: TGTGCCAGCAGCTCGCGGACAGGATCAATCTACGAGCAGTACTTC
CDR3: CASSSRTGSIYEQYF

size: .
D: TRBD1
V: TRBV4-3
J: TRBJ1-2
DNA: TGCGCCAGCAGCCAAGATACAGGGGATCGGGGCTACACCTTC
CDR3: CASSQDTGDRGYTF

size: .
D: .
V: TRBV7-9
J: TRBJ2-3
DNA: TGTGCCAGCAGCCCCGGAGGGGGGGGTTACACAGATACGCAGTATTTT
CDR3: CASSPGGGGYTDTQYF

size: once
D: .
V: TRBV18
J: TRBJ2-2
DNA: TGTGCCAGCTCGCCACTCGCCAGGAACACCGGGGAGCTGTTTTTT
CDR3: CASSPLARNTGELFF

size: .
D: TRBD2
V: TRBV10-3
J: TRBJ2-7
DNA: TGTGCCATCAGTGGGGACTATACCTACGAGCAGTACTTC
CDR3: CAISGDYTYEQYF

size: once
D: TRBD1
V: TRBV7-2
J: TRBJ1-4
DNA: TGTGCCAGCAGCTTAGGCAGGGGGCAATGGTCTAATGAAAAACTGTTTTTT
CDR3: CASSLGRGQWSNEKLFF